A selection of T cell receptor beta chains follows, all from one sample in a study of PD-1 blockade in classical Hodgkin lymphoma. Profiling relied on immunoSEQ multiplex PCR, and the TCRdb table lists in-frame clones only, not all of them. The sample gives approximately 21,000 clones, over 65% of which show up once; 20% to 25% is in the top ten. The material was peripheral blood mononuclear cells (PBMCs), obtained at baseline. These receptors were collected from a human donor with classical Hodgkin lymphoma. The CDR3 runs from the conserved cysteine through the conserved F or W. Fields, in order: D gene, V gene, clone size, J gene, CDR3 protein, CDR3 DNA. A D gene is named only where the DNA matches it firmly. The size field is filled for only some rows; it gives once, few, many or a size class.

d_gene: -
v_gene: TRBV19
abundance: -
j_gene: TRBJ2-1
CDR3aa: CASSKSVF
CDR3nt: TGTGCCAGTAGTAAGTCCGTCTTC

d_gene: -
v_gene: TRBV6-6
abundance: -
j_gene: TRBJ2-7
CDR3aa: CASSYNKVSEQYF
CDR3nt: TGTGCCAGCAGTTACAATAAGGTTTCCGAGCAGTACTTC

d_gene: -
v_gene: TRBV18
abundance: -
j_gene: TRBJ2-2
CDR3aa: CASSPIRKGAGELFF
CDR3nt: TGTGCCAGCTCACCAATCCGCAAAGGGGCCGGGGAGCTGTTTTTT

d_gene: TRBD1
v_gene: TRBV19
abundance: -
j_gene: TRBJ2-6
CDR3aa: CASSRTGTSGANVLTF
CDR3nt: TGTGCCAGTAGTAGGACAGGCACTTCTGGGGCCAACGTCCTGACTTTC

d_gene: TRBD1
v_gene: TRBV18
abundance: -
j_gene: TRBJ2-7
CDR3aa: CASSGTGVSEQYF
CDR3nt: TGTGCCAGCTCAGGGACAGGGGTGAGCGAGCAGTACTTC

d_gene: -
v_gene: TRBV5-1
abundance: once
j_gene: TRBJ2-7
CDR3aa: CASSSASARSYEQYF
CDR3nt: TGCGCCAGCAGCTCCGCTAGCGCCCGCTCCTACGAGCAGTACTTC

d_gene: -
v_gene: TRBV11-2
abundance: once
j_gene: TRBJ1-2
CDR3aa: CASSSGPDAYGYTF
CDR3nt: TGTGCCAGCAGTTCAGGGCCTGACGCGTATGGCTACACCTTC

d_gene: -
v_gene: TRBV18
abundance: -
j_gene: TRBJ1-2
CDR3aa: CASSPGGAQNGYTF
CDR3nt: TGTGCCAGCTCACCAGGGGGGGCGCAAAATGGCTACACCTTC

d_gene: -
v_gene: TRBV4-1
abundance: once
j_gene: TRBJ1-6
CDR3aa: CASSQERQNNSPLHF
CDR3nt: TGCGCCAGCAGCCAAGAACGACAGAATAATTCACCCCTCCACTTT

d_gene: -
v_gene: TRBV5-4
abundance: -
j_gene: TRBJ2-7
CDR3aa: CASSQDYNQGGEQYF
CDR3nt: TGTGCCAGCAGCCAAGATTATAACCAAGGAGGCGAGCAGTACTTC

d_gene: -
v_gene: TRBV29-1
abundance: -
j_gene: TRBJ2-3
CDR3aa: CSVEVRVKSTDTQYF
CDR3nt: TGCAGCGTTGAGGTACGGGTCAAGAGCACAGATACGCAGTATTTT

d_gene: -
v_gene: TRBV4-3
abundance: -
j_gene: TRBJ2-3
CDR3aa: CASSQEGRALGTDTQYF
CDR3nt: TGCGCCAGCAGCCAAGAGGGGCGGGCATTGGGAACAGATACGCAGTATTTT

d_gene: TRBD1
v_gene: TRBV10-3
abundance: -
j_gene: TRBJ2-7
CDR3aa: CAINLDRDGEQYF
CDR3nt: TGTGCCATCAATTTGGACAGGGATGGCGAGCAGTACTTC

d_gene: TRBD1
v_gene: TRBV18
abundance: -
j_gene: TRBJ1-1
CDR3aa: CASSLGQGARTEAFF
CDR3nt: TGTGCCAGCTCGTTGGGACAGGGGGCACGGACTGAAGCTTTCTTT

d_gene: -
v_gene: TRBV19
abundance: once
j_gene: TRBJ1-3
CDR3aa: CASSRTSGNTIYF
CDR3nt: TGTGCCAGTAGCAGGACCTCTGGAAACACCATATATTTT

d_gene: -
v_gene: TRBV9
abundance: -
j_gene: TRBJ1-1
CDR3aa: CASSAQYRDTEAFF
CDR3nt: TGTGCCAGCAGCGCCCAATACAGGGACACTGAAGCTTTCTTT

d_gene: TRBD1
v_gene: TRBV5-5
abundance: -
j_gene: TRBJ1-2
CDR3aa: CASSLDQGGIIGSYGYTF
CDR3nt: TGTGCCAGCAGCTTGGATCAGGGGGGCATAATAGGTTCCTATGGCTACACCTTC

d_gene: -
v_gene: TRBV27
abundance: few
j_gene: TRBJ1-1
CDR3aa: CASRDTMNTEAFF
CDR3nt: TGTGCCAGTAGGGACACTATGAACACTGAAGCTTTCTTT

d_gene: -
v_gene: TRBV29-1
abundance: once
j_gene: TRBJ2-3
CDR3aa: CSARDLASTDTQYF
CDR3nt: TGCAGCGCGAGGGACCTAGCAAGCACAGATACGCAGTATTTT

d_gene: TRBD2
v_gene: TRBV28
abundance: few
j_gene: TRBJ2-3
CDR3aa: CASSYPSGLTDTQYF
CDR3nt: TGTGCCAGCAGTTACCCTAGCGGACTCACAGATACGCAGTATTTT